The T cell receptor beta chain under discussion was sequenced for a study of Graves' ophthalmopathy and Graves' hyperthyroidism. RNA transcripts served as template for amplifying TCR beta CDR3 sequences. HTBI primers primed a first-round RT-PCR, and a second-round multiplex PCR followed. From the multiplex PCR reads, TCRdb called clonotypes with MiXCR, one entry per CDR3 protein. The profile shows over 650,000 distinct CDR3 sequences, about two fifths of them singletons. This clonotype was found a few times. The CDR3 spans 14 residues. Trimming pared 1 base from V and 6 bases from J, leaving 10 bases between. Germline CDR1 reads SGHNT; CDR2 reads YYREEE (reference sequence).

Sequenced input: peripheral blood. The rearrangement links TRBV5-4 to TRBJ1-4, with D tentatively TRBD1 (6 bases). The receptor's source is an adult man with Graves' ophthalmopathy. CDR3 sequence: CASSLSGVDEKLFF. CDR3 in DNA: TGTGCCAGCAGCTTGTCAGGGGTGGATGAAAAACTGTTTTTT.